This TCR beta chain was retrieved from a study of shared T cell receptors in the human thymus. The CDR3 length is 17 residues. Per germline, CDR1 SEHNR and CDR2 FQNEAQ (reference sequence). J gave up 4 bases and V 5 bases, and 7 bases lay outside the gene matches. Clones were read by immunoSEQ multiplex PCR, and TCRdb kept only the in-frame ones, dropping some. The table has roughly 500,000 clones, approximately 80% seen once. This same sample was also taken into another study, of human thymus T cells. That study reports: Obtained as resections during corrective heart surgery, the thymus tissue was then studied.

This clonotype was sampled from a boy under two years old with a congenital heart defect. The rearrangement uses TRBV7-9 and TRBJ2-3; 15 positions agree with TRBD2. The specimen was thymocytes. The DNA of the CDR3 is TGTGCCAGCAGCCCCCGGACTAGCGGGAGGGATGCAGATACGCAGTATTTT. It codes for CASSPRTSGRDADTQYF.